The text below deals with one T cell receptor beta chain. The source of the sample is a study of shared clonotypes between healthy human individuals. V was trimmed by 5 bases and J by 5 bases, leaving 16 bases between them. Germline-derived CDR1 and CDR2 are MGHDK and SYGVNS. The length of the CDR3 is 14 residues. Using immunoSEQ multiplex PCR, the repertoire was profiled, and TCRdb retains in-frame clones only, with some absent. Found here are 97,000 or so clones, roughly 50% of them singletons; the top ten hold over 13%. The chain joins TRBV25-1 to TRBJ2-7, with D maybe TRBD2 (5 bases). The clonotype comes from a woman aged 40 to 50 in good health. Some clones in this sample may be carry-over from other donors' samples. Specimen: PBMCs. The CDR3 sequence: CASSSERASHEQYF. As DNA, the CDR3 is TGTGCCAGCAGTTCAGAGAGGGCATCTCACGAGCAGTACTTC.